The rows below give T cell receptor beta chains drawn from one sample of a study of human T cells and chemical hapten exposure. A single record per CDR3 protein comes from TCRdb applying MiXCR to the RACE reads. Here the sample spans some 94,000 distinct CDR3 sequences, roughly 12% being singletons. The material was whole blood, obtained in connection with sensitization to the hapten diphenylcyclopropenone (DPC). The receptor source for this set is a woman in her 40s with alopecia areata. Some clones in this sample may be carry-over from other donors' samples. Both conserved end residues are part of each CDR3. Fields, in order: CDR3 protein, CDR3 DNA, V gene, D gene, clone size, J gene. The D gene is left open where the match is weak. A row's size may be missing; if present it is once, few, many or a size class.

cdr3_aa: CASSQGTSGHPREQYF
cdr3_nt: TGTGCCAGTAGTCAAGGGACTAGCGGCCACCCCCGGGAGCAGTACTTC
v_call: TRBV19
d_call: TRBD2
clone_size: -
j_call: TRBJ2-7

cdr3_aa: CASSKQGARENTIYF
cdr3_nt: TGTGCCAGCAGTAAACAGGGGGCGAGAGAAAACACCATATATTTT
v_call: TRBV12-3/TRBV12-4
d_call: TRBD1
clone_size: few
j_call: TRBJ1-3

cdr3_aa: CASRYSGSSYNEQFF
cdr3_nt: TGTGCCAGCAGATACAGCGGGAGCTCCTACAATGAGCAGTTCTTC
v_call: TRBV11-1
d_call: TRBD2
clone_size: few
j_call: TRBJ2-1

cdr3_aa: CASSIVGNQPQHF
cdr3_nt: TGTGCCAGTAGTATAGTAGGCAATCAGCCCCAGCATTTT
v_call: TRBV19
d_call: -
clone_size: -
j_call: TRBJ1-5

cdr3_aa: CASSSLSGGQETQYF
cdr3_nt: TGTGCCAGCAGCTCCTTATCAGGGGGCCAAGAGACCCAGTACTTC
v_call: TRBV7-6
d_call: TRBD1
clone_size: once
j_call: TRBJ2-5

cdr3_aa: CSARPPDRDYGYTF
cdr3_nt: TGCAGTGCTAGACCACCGGACAGGGACTATGGCTACACCTTC
v_call: TRBV20-1
d_call: TRBD1
clone_size: -
j_call: TRBJ1-2

cdr3_aa: CASSPFLAGAGETQYF
cdr3_nt: TGTGCCAGCTCACCCTTCTTAGCGGGAGCGGGTGAGACCCAGTACTTC
v_call: TRBV18
d_call: TRBD2
clone_size: -
j_call: TRBJ2-5

cdr3_aa: CASSERLQGTNEKLFF
cdr3_nt: TGTGCCAGTAGTGAACGTCTACAGGGAACTAATGAAAAACTGTTTTTT
v_call: TRBV19
d_call: -
clone_size: few
j_call: TRBJ1-4

cdr3_aa: CASSRARHWETQYF
cdr3_nt: TGTGCCAGCAGCCGAGCGAGGCATTGGGAGACCCAGTACTTC
v_call: TRBV12-3/TRBV12-4
d_call: -
clone_size: -
j_call: TRBJ2-5

cdr3_aa: CASSSAGSNQPQHF
cdr3_nt: TGTGCCAGCAGTTCAGCAGGAAGCAATCAGCCCCAGCATTTT
v_call: TRBV6-2/TRBV6-3
d_call: -
clone_size: -
j_call: TRBJ1-5

cdr3_aa: CSANRAYEQYF
cdr3_nt: TGCAGTGCTAACAGGGCCTACGAGCAGTACTTC
v_call: TRBV20-1
d_call: -
clone_size: -
j_call: TRBJ2-7

cdr3_aa: CASSVAPGLAGAVYEQYF
cdr3_nt: TGTGCCAGCAGCGTAGCCCCAGGGCTAGCGGGAGCTGTCTACGAGCAGTACTTC
v_call: TRBV9
d_call: TRBD2
clone_size: many
j_call: TRBJ2-7

cdr3_aa: CSVAPSTLSYEQYF
cdr3_nt: TGCAGCGTTGCTCCCAGCACTCTCTCCTACGAGCAGTACTTC
v_call: TRBV29-1
d_call: -
clone_size: few
j_call: TRBJ2-7

cdr3_aa: CATSRQTSTDTQYF
cdr3_nt: TGTGCCACCAGCCGACAGACTAGCACAGATACGCAGTATTTT
v_call: TRBV24-1
d_call: -
clone_size: many
j_call: TRBJ2-3

cdr3_aa: CASSLSGGSETQYF
cdr3_nt: TGTGCCAGCAGTTTATCTGGCGGGAGTGAGACCCAGTACTTC
v_call: TRBV27
d_call: TRBD2
clone_size: -
j_call: TRBJ2-5

cdr3_aa: CAVGTAGLETQYF
cdr3_nt: TGTGCCGTAGGGACAGCAGGATTGGAGACCCAGTACTTC
v_call: TRBV10-3
d_call: TRBD1
clone_size: -
j_call: TRBJ2-5

cdr3_aa: CASSHPDYSPLHF
cdr3_nt: TGTGCCAGCAGTCATCCAGATTATTCACCCCTCCACTTT
v_call: TRBV5-5
d_call: -
clone_size: -
j_call: TRBJ1-6

cdr3_aa: CASSGGPILSTDTQYF
cdr3_nt: TGTGCCAGCAGCGGGGGACCGATCCTATCCACAGATACGCAGTATTTT
v_call: TRBV7-9
d_call: -
clone_size: -
j_call: TRBJ2-3

cdr3_aa: CASSPETGELFF
cdr3_nt: TGTGCCAGCAGCCCGGAAACCGGGGAGCTGTTTTTT
v_call: TRBV7-9
d_call: -
clone_size: many
j_call: TRBJ2-2

cdr3_aa: CASSLTGHNYEQYF
cdr3_nt: TGTGCCAGCAGTTTAACGGGACATAACTACGAGCAGTACTTC
v_call: TRBV27
d_call: -
clone_size: few
j_call: TRBJ2-7

cdr3_aa: CASSRYGNTQYF
cdr3_nt: TGTGCCAGCAGCCGGTACGGGAATACGCAGTATTTT
v_call: TRBV7-2
d_call: -
clone_size: many
j_call: TRBJ2-3

cdr3_aa: CASSYPQAGGEETQYF
cdr3_nt: TGTGCCAGCAGTTACCCCCAGGCGGGAGGGGAAGAGACCCAGTACTTC
v_call: TRBV6-6
d_call: TRBD2
clone_size: many
j_call: TRBJ2-5

cdr3_aa: CASSVATGNYGYTF
cdr3_nt: TGTGCCAGCAGCGTAGCAACCGGTAACTATGGCTACACCTTC
v_call: TRBV9
d_call: -
clone_size: many
j_call: TRBJ1-2

cdr3_aa: CATRGRNTGELFF
cdr3_nt: TGTGCCACCAGAGGGAGGAACACCGGGGAGCTGTTTTTT
v_call: TRBV24-1
d_call: -
clone_size: many
j_call: TRBJ2-2

cdr3_aa: CSVVRVLGNTEAFF
cdr3_nt: TGCAGCGTTGTTAGGGTTCTGGGGAACACTGAAGCTTTCTTT
v_call: TRBV29-1
d_call: -
clone_size: -
j_call: TRBJ1-1

cdr3_aa: CASGTGTAYNEQFF
cdr3_nt: TGCGCCAGCGGAACCGGGACAGCCTACAATGAGCAGTTCTTC
v_call: TRBV5-1
d_call: TRBD1
clone_size: once
j_call: TRBJ2-1

cdr3_aa: CASSLAGGDTDTQYF
cdr3_nt: TGTGCCAGCAGCTTAGCGGGAGGGGACACAGATACGCAGTATTTT
v_call: TRBV11-2
d_call: TRBD2
clone_size: few
j_call: TRBJ2-3

cdr3_aa: CASSASPTAPNTGELFF
cdr3_nt: TGTGCCAGCAGCGCGAGCCCCACTGCACCGAACACCGGGGAGCTGTTTTTT
v_call: TRBV9
d_call: -
clone_size: -
j_call: TRBJ2-2

cdr3_aa: CASSTTTGIPGHF
cdr3_nt: TGTGCCAGCAGTACAACCACGGGGATCCCTGGGCATTTT
v_call: TRBV28
d_call: -
clone_size: few
j_call: TRBJ1-5

cdr3_aa: CASSLLETGELFF
cdr3_nt: TGTGCCAGCAGCTTACTCGAAACCGGGGAGCTGTTTTTT
v_call: TRBV7-6
d_call: -
clone_size: few
j_call: TRBJ2-2

cdr3_aa: CASSQRLEQFF
cdr3_nt: TGTGCCAGCAGTCAACGACTGGAGCAGTTCTTC
v_call: TRBV12-3/TRBV12-4
d_call: -
clone_size: few
j_call: TRBJ2-1

cdr3_aa: CASLPGTGNSGTEAFF
cdr3_nt: TGTGCCAGCCTTCCCGGGACAGGGAACTCGGGGACTGAAGCTTTCTTT
v_call: TRBV3-1
d_call: TRBD1
clone_size: once
j_call: TRBJ1-1

cdr3_aa: CASSYMDTQYF
cdr3_nt: TGTGCCAGCAGTTACATGGATACGCAGTATTTT
v_call: TRBV6-2/TRBV6-3
d_call: -
clone_size: -
j_call: TRBJ2-3

cdr3_aa: CSVGTTRVTEAFF
cdr3_nt: TGCAGCGTCGGGACAACGAGGGTCACTGAAGCTTTCTTT
v_call: TRBV29-1
d_call: -
clone_size: few
j_call: TRBJ1-1

cdr3_aa: CASSHSARGQFF
cdr3_nt: TGTGCCAGCAGTCATTCCGCCCGCGGGCAGTTCTTC
v_call: TRBV3-1
d_call: -
clone_size: -
j_call: TRBJ2-1

cdr3_aa: CASSLEALNYGYTF
cdr3_nt: TGTGCCAGCAGCTTAGAAGCGCTTAACTATGGCTACACCTTC
v_call: TRBV11-2
d_call: -
clone_size: few
j_call: TRBJ1-2

cdr3_aa: CAISDRRGDGYTF
cdr3_nt: TGTGCCATCAGTGACAGGAGGGGAGATGGCTACACCTTC
v_call: TRBV10-3
d_call: -
clone_size: many
j_call: TRBJ1-2

cdr3_aa: CASSLEGTSGRAPQFF
cdr3_nt: TGTGCCAGCAGCTTAGAGGGGACTAGCGGGAGGGCGCCCCAGTTCTTC
v_call: TRBV7-8
d_call: TRBD2
clone_size: many
j_call: TRBJ2-1

cdr3_aa: CASSFLGSGTETQYF
cdr3_nt: TGTGCCAGCAGTTTCCTAGGTTCAGGGACGGAGACCCAGTACTTC
v_call: TRBV28
d_call: -
clone_size: few
j_call: TRBJ2-5

cdr3_aa: CASSRSWTSGRKVPYEQYF
cdr3_nt: TGTGCCAGCAGCCGATCCTGGACTAGCGGGAGAAAAGTCCCGTACGAGCAGTACTTC
v_call: TRBV7-8
d_call: TRBD2
clone_size: many
j_call: TRBJ2-7

cdr3_aa: CASTFRENTEAFF
cdr3_nt: TGTGCCAGCACTTTCAGGGAGAACACTGAAGCTTTCTTT
v_call: TRBV28
d_call: -
clone_size: many
j_call: TRBJ1-1

cdr3_aa: CASSQGGTHGYTF
cdr3_nt: TGTGCCAGCAGCCAAGGAGGGACCCATGGCTACACCTTC
v_call: TRBV3-1
d_call: -
clone_size: -
j_call: TRBJ1-2

cdr3_aa: CSAREAGGPNTQYF
cdr3_nt: TGCAGTGCTAGAGAGGCGGGAGGGCCAAATACGCAGTATTTT
v_call: TRBV20-1
d_call: TRBD2
clone_size: -
j_call: TRBJ2-3

cdr3_aa: CASSSPSSYEQYF
cdr3_nt: TGTGCCAGCAGCTCGCCGAGCAGCTACGAGCAGTACTTC
v_call: TRBV7-2
d_call: -
clone_size: -
j_call: TRBJ2-7

cdr3_aa: CASSWTSGSSYEQYF
cdr3_nt: TGTGCCAGCAGTTGGACTAGCGGAAGCTCCTACGAGCAGTACTTC
v_call: TRBV27
d_call: TRBD2
clone_size: -
j_call: TRBJ2-7

cdr3_aa: CSGHENTEAFF
cdr3_nt: TGCAGCGGACACGAGAACACTGAAGCTTTCTTT
v_call: TRBV29-1
d_call: -
clone_size: -
j_call: TRBJ1-1

cdr3_aa: CASSLPYPGEAFF
cdr3_nt: TGTGCCAGCAGCTTACCTTATCCAGGGGAAGCTTTCTTT
v_call: TRBV11-2
d_call: -
clone_size: many
j_call: TRBJ1-1

cdr3_aa: CASSERQGANTGELFF
cdr3_nt: TGTGCCAGCAGCGAGAGACAGGGGGCGAACACCGGGGAGCTGTTTTTT
v_call: TRBV7-6
d_call: TRBD1
clone_size: many
j_call: TRBJ2-2

cdr3_aa: CASSITSAGGNEQFF
cdr3_nt: TGTGCCAGCAGCATAACTAGCGCGGGAGGCAATGAGCAGTTCTTC
v_call: TRBV7-8
d_call: TRBD2
clone_size: few
j_call: TRBJ2-1

cdr3_aa: CASSLARRRNIQYF
cdr3_nt: TGTGCCAGCAGTTTAGCCCGGCGCAGAAACATTCAGTACTTC
v_call: TRBV28
d_call: -
clone_size: -
j_call: TRBJ2-4

cdr3_aa: CASSPRTGQETQYF
cdr3_nt: TGTGCCAGCTCACCGCGGACGGGGCAAGAGACCCAGTACTTC
v_call: TRBV18
d_call: -
clone_size: few
j_call: TRBJ2-5

cdr3_aa: CSAAQGLNQPQHF
cdr3_nt: TGCAGCGCCGCACAGGGACTCAATCAGCCCCAGCATTTT
v_call: TRBV29-1
d_call: -
clone_size: few
j_call: TRBJ1-5

cdr3_aa: CASSYSTYPRDTQYF
cdr3_nt: TGTGCCAGCAGTTACTCCACATACCCTCGGGATACGCAGTATTTT
v_call: TRBV6-5
d_call: -
clone_size: -
j_call: TRBJ2-3

cdr3_aa: CAWSVMAGNQPQHF
cdr3_nt: TGTGCCTGGAGTGTCATGGCGGGCAATCAGCCCCAGCATTTT
v_call: TRBV30
d_call: -
clone_size: -
j_call: TRBJ1-5

cdr3_aa: CASSPGGYSGELFF
cdr3_nt: TGCGCCAGCAGCCCAGGAGGTTATAGCGGGGAGCTGTTTTTT
v_call: TRBV4-1
d_call: -
clone_size: few
j_call: TRBJ2-2

cdr3_aa: CASSRDHRPQDVIAFF
cdr3_nt: TGTGCCAGCTCACGCGATCACAGGCCCCAGGATGTGATTGCTTTCTTT
v_call: TRBV18
d_call: -
clone_size: many
j_call: TRBJ1-1

cdr3_aa: CASSPNGDSSDTQYF
cdr3_nt: TGTGCCAGCAGCCCCAATGGGGACAGTTCAGATACGCAGTATTTT
v_call: TRBV7-2
d_call: TRBD1
clone_size: -
j_call: TRBJ2-3

cdr3_aa: CSARREDYGYTF
cdr3_nt: TGCAGTGCTAGGAGGGAAGACTATGGCTACACCTTC
v_call: TRBV20-1
d_call: -
clone_size: few
j_call: TRBJ1-2

cdr3_aa: CASSLTGVPTDTQYF
cdr3_nt: TGTGCCAGCAGCTTAACGGGAGTCCCCACAGATACGCAGTATTTT
v_call: TRBV7-2
d_call: -
clone_size: few
j_call: TRBJ2-3